This is a list of T cell receptor beta chains from one sample in a study of vaccination and CD4 T cells after COVID-19. TCRdb itself ran the PCR reads through MiXCR, one entry per CDR3 protein. Altogether approximately 9,800 distinct CDR3 sequences are present, about 36% being singletons, with the ten largest covering roughly 12%. For these TCRs, the target antigens are not known. Sequencing was carried out using CD4+ T cells from blood, cultured in vitro. The receptors were gathered from a human donor in good health. The CDR3 runs from the conserved cysteine through the conserved F or W. The D gene is left open where the match is weak. Expanded clones get a size class; other rows say once, few or many, or leave the size out.

v_call: TRBV2
clone_size: .
j_call: TRBJ1-6
d_call: .
cdr3_nt: TGTGCCAGCACTCAGGGGTACGATTCACCCCTCCACTTT
cdr3_aa: CASTQGYDSPLHF

v_call: TRBV4-2
clone_size: .
j_call: TRBJ1-6
d_call: TRBD1
cdr3_nt: TGTGCCAGCAGCCAGGCGGGACAGAGGGTTCGGTCACCCCTCCACTTT
cdr3_aa: CASSQAGQRVRSPLHF

v_call: TRBV20-1
clone_size: .
j_call: TRBJ2-3
d_call: TRBD1
cdr3_nt: TGCAGTGCTATAACGGACAGGGTATCCACAGATACGCAGTATTTT
cdr3_aa: CSAITDRVSTDTQYF

v_call: TRBV12-3/TRBV12-4
clone_size: .
j_call: TRBJ1-5
d_call: .
cdr3_nt: TGTGCCAGCAGGGGTCATAATCAGCCCCAGCATTTT
cdr3_aa: CASRGHNQPQHF

v_call: TRBV7-9
clone_size: few
j_call: TRBJ1-2
d_call: TRBD1
cdr3_nt: TGTGCCAGCAGCATTACAGGGGGCGGGTGGTATGGCTACACCTTC
cdr3_aa: CASSITGGGWYGYTF

v_call: TRBV5-1
clone_size: once
j_call: TRBJ2-4
d_call: TRBD2
cdr3_nt: TGCGCCAGCAGCCGGAGACTAGCGGGAGGGATGAGGGCCAAAAACATTCAGTACTTC
cdr3_aa: CASSRRLAGGMRAKNIQYF

v_call: TRBV5-4
clone_size: .
j_call: TRBJ2-3
d_call: .
cdr3_nt: TGTGCCAGCAGCTTGGCTGGAACAGATACGCAGTATTTT
cdr3_aa: CASSLAGTDTQYF

v_call: TRBV6-2/TRBV6-3
clone_size: .
j_call: TRBJ1-5
d_call: TRBD1
cdr3_nt: TGTGCCAGCAGTTACAGCGGGACAGGGGGGGCCCTCAGCAATCAGCCCCAGCATTTT
cdr3_aa: CASSYSGTGGALSNQPQHF

v_call: TRBV30
clone_size: few
j_call: TRBJ1-2
d_call: .
cdr3_nt: TGTGCCTGGAGTTTAACAGAATATGGCTACACCTTC
cdr3_aa: CAWSLTEYGYTF

v_call: TRBV7-2
clone_size: once
j_call: TRBJ1-1
d_call: TRBD1
cdr3_nt: TGTGCCAGCAGCCCCAGACAGGGGGCAGGAGCTGAAGCTTTCTTT
cdr3_aa: CASSPRQGAGAEAFF

v_call: TRBV20-1
clone_size: few
j_call: TRBJ2-7
d_call: TRBD2
cdr3_nt: TGCAGTGCTAGTCTAGCGGGAGGGGGCTACGAGCAGTACTTC
cdr3_aa: CSASLAGGGYEQYF

v_call: TRBV5-5
clone_size: .
j_call: TRBJ2-5
d_call: .
cdr3_nt: TGTGCCAGCAGCCCGGGCCCCCACCAGGAGACCCAGTACTTC
cdr3_aa: CASSPGPHQETQYF

v_call: TRBV28
clone_size: .
j_call: TRBJ2-7
d_call: TRBD1
cdr3_nt: TGTGCCAGCAGAGGGACAGGGGGTCCCCACGAGCAGTACTTC
cdr3_aa: CASRGTGGPHEQYF

v_call: TRBV27
clone_size: .
j_call: TRBJ1-2
d_call: .
cdr3_nt: TGTGCCAGCAGTCCCTTTGTGGGGGGTTACTATGGCTACACCTTC
cdr3_aa: CASSPFVGGYYGYTF

v_call: TRBV20-1
clone_size: few
j_call: TRBJ2-3
d_call: .
cdr3_nt: TGCAGTGCTAGATTTAGAAGCACAGATACGCAGTATTTT
cdr3_aa: CSARFRSTDTQYF

v_call: TRBV5-1
clone_size: .
j_call: TRBJ2-7
d_call: .
cdr3_nt: TGCGCCAGCAGCGAAGGACCGGGTTCTTTGTACGAGCAGTACTTC
cdr3_aa: CASSEGPGSLYEQYF

v_call: TRBV5-1
clone_size: .
j_call: TRBJ2-3
d_call: .
cdr3_nt: TGCGCCAGCAGTTGGGACGGTAGCACAGATACGCAGTATTTT
cdr3_aa: CASSWDGSTDTQYF

v_call: TRBV7-2
clone_size: .
j_call: TRBJ2-2
d_call: TRBD2
cdr3_nt: TGTGCCAGCAGCTTATCGGCTAGCGGGAGTTTTACCGGGGAGCTGTTTTTT
cdr3_aa: CASSLSASGSFTGELFF

v_call: TRBV20-1
clone_size: .
j_call: TRBJ1-2
d_call: TRBD1
cdr3_nt: TGCAGTGCTAGAGTAAGGTTGGGACAGGGCTTGCCTGGCTACACCTTC
cdr3_aa: CSARVRLGQGLPGYTF

v_call: TRBV20-1
clone_size: .
j_call: TRBJ2-3
d_call: TRBD1
cdr3_nt: TGCAGCGCTGACAGGGGCACAGGCACAGATACGCAGTATTTT
cdr3_aa: CSADRGTGTDTQYF

v_call: TRBV7-9
clone_size: .
j_call: TRBJ2-5
d_call: .
cdr3_nt: TGTGCCAGCAGCTTTTTGGGGGTCGAAGAGACCCAGTACTTC
cdr3_aa: CASSFLGVEETQYF

v_call: TRBV19
clone_size: few
j_call: TRBJ1-1
d_call: .
cdr3_nt: TGTGCCAGTAGCAATATCGGGGGGAGCACTGAAGCTTTCTTT
cdr3_aa: CASSNIGGSTEAFF

v_call: TRBV27
clone_size: once
j_call: TRBJ2-1
d_call: .
cdr3_nt: TGTGCCAGCAGTTTAGGGGTCCCCTACAATGAGCAGTTCTTC
cdr3_aa: CASSLGVPYNEQFF

v_call: TRBV25-1
clone_size: .
j_call: TRBJ1-2
d_call: TRBD1
cdr3_nt: TGTGCCAGCAGTGCAACCGGGACAGGGGCCTATGGCTACACCTTC
cdr3_aa: CASSATGTGAYGYTF

v_call: TRBV7-2
clone_size: .
j_call: TRBJ2-7
d_call: .
cdr3_nt: TGTGCCAGCAGCCATGATAGGGGATCATACTACGAGCAGTACTTC
cdr3_aa: CASSHDRGSYYEQYF

v_call: TRBV10-3
clone_size: few
j_call: TRBJ2-7
d_call: .
cdr3_nt: TGTGCCACCGGCCAGGGCCGTTACGAGCAGTACTTC
cdr3_aa: CATGQGRYEQYF